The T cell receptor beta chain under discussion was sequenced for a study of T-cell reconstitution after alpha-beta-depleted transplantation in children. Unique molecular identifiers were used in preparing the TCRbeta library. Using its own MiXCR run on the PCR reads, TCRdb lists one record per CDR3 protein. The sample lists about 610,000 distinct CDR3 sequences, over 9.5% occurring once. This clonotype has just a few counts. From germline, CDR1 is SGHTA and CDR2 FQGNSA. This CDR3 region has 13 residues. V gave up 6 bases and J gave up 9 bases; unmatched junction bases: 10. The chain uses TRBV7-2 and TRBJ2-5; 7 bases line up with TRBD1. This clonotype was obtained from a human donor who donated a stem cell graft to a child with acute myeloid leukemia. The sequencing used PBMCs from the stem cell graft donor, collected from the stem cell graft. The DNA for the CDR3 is TGTGCCAGCAGTCCCGACAGGGTTGGGGCCCAGTACTTC. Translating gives CASSPDRVGAQYF.